This is a list of T cell receptor beta chains from one sample in a study of regulatory T cells in long-lasting Graves disease. MiXCR was run by TCRdb on the multiplex PCR reads, yielding one entry per CDR3 protein. Found here are 400,000 to 500,000 distinct CDR3 sequences, 14% to 15% of them singletons; the top ten hold 15% to 20%. These data were likewise used in another study, on T cells in Graves' hyperthyroidism and ophthalmopathy.

The source material was peripheral blood mononuclear cells (PBMCs), sampled at new diagnosis, from a patient treated with antithyroid drugs. These receptors came from a woman in her twenties or thirties with Graves disease. The CDR3 runs from the conserved cysteine through the conserved F or W. D genes are given only for firm matches. Clone size is not always given. Where it is, it says once, few, many or a class for expanded clones.

CDR3nt: TGCGCCAGCAGCCCATTCCGGACAGGGGCGAACACTGAAGCTTTCTTT
CDR3aa: CASSPFRTGANTEAFF
j_gene: TRBJ1-1
abundance: many
v_gene: TRBV5-1
d_gene: TRBD1

CDR3nt: TGTGCCAGCAGTACCGTTGGCACTGAAGCTTTCTTT
CDR3aa: CASSTVGTEAFF
j_gene: TRBJ1-1
abundance: many
v_gene: TRBV27
d_gene: .

CDR3nt: TGTGCCAGCAGGCCAACCGGGACAGGGCTCGGGGAGCTGTTTTTT
CDR3aa: CASRPTGTGLGELFF
j_gene: TRBJ2-2
abundance: .
v_gene: TRBV6-1
d_gene: TRBD1

CDR3nt: TGTGCCTGGAGTGTACGCGGTTCCCCCCACTATGGCTACACCTTC
CDR3aa: CAWSVRGSPHYGYTF
j_gene: TRBJ1-2
abundance: many
v_gene: TRBV30
d_gene: .

CDR3nt: TGTGCCAGCTCACCACCTATAATGGACGGTGAAGCTTTCTTT
CDR3aa: CASSPPIMDGEAFF
j_gene: TRBJ1-1
abundance: few
v_gene: TRBV18
d_gene: .

CDR3nt: TGTGCCAGCAGTCCTAAGCGGGAGGGGTACCAAGAGACCCAGTACTTC
CDR3aa: CASSPKREGYQETQYF
j_gene: TRBJ2-5
abundance: many
v_gene: TRBV6-1
d_gene: TRBD2

CDR3nt: TGCGCCAGCAGCACCACGGAGGGCACCGGGGAGCTGTTTTTT
CDR3aa: CASSTTEGTGELFF
j_gene: TRBJ2-2
abundance: .
v_gene: TRBV5-1
d_gene: .

CDR3nt: TGCAGTGCTAGAGATGCTAGCGGGATCAATGAGCAGTTCTTC
CDR3aa: CSARDASGINEQFF
j_gene: TRBJ2-1
abundance: .
v_gene: TRBV20-1
d_gene: TRBD2

CDR3nt: TGTGCCAGCAGCTTAATCACGGGGGACTATGGCTACACCTTC
CDR3aa: CASSLITGDYGYTF
j_gene: TRBJ1-2
abundance: many
v_gene: TRBV7-9
d_gene: .

CDR3nt: TGTGCCAGCAGCCTTCGGCCCGGGATAAACAATGAGCAGTTCTTC
CDR3aa: CASSLRPGINNEQFF
j_gene: TRBJ2-1
abundance: .
v_gene: TRBV6-1
d_gene: .

CDR3nt: TGCAGCGTTGAGCTTAGGCTGAACACTGAAGCTTTCTTT
CDR3aa: CSVELRLNTEAFF
j_gene: TRBJ1-1
abundance: many
v_gene: TRBV29-1
d_gene: .

CDR3nt: TGTGCCAGCAGTCCCCCAAGTGCAGGAACAAGCTTCACCAACGTCCTGACTTTC
CDR3aa: CASSPPSAGTSFTNVLTF
j_gene: TRBJ2-6
abundance: .
v_gene: TRBV28
d_gene: .

CDR3nt: TGCGCCAGCAGTGAGCACCCCTGGGGGAACACTGAAGCTTTCTTT
CDR3aa: CASSEHPWGNTEAFF
j_gene: TRBJ1-1
abundance: many
v_gene: TRBV10-2
d_gene: .

CDR3nt: TGTGCCAGCTCACCTCTATCAGGGGCGGAGGAATACAATGAGCAGTTCTTC
CDR3aa: CASSPLSGAEEYNEQFF
j_gene: TRBJ2-1
abundance: few
v_gene: TRBV18
d_gene: .

CDR3nt: TGTGCCAGCAGCCGTCCCCTAGCGGAACCCTACAATGAGCAGTTCTTC
CDR3aa: CASSRPLAEPYNEQFF
j_gene: TRBJ2-1
abundance: few
v_gene: TRBV7-3
d_gene: TRBD2

CDR3nt: TGTGCCAGCCGCCGGGACAGAGTTAACACTGAAGCTTTCTTT
CDR3aa: CASRRDRVNTEAFF
j_gene: TRBJ1-1
abundance: .
v_gene: TRBV12-3/TRBV12-4
d_gene: TRBD1

CDR3nt: TGCGCCAGCACTAGCGGTGATTGGGTAGTCAATGAGCAGTTCTTC
CDR3aa: CASTSGDWVVNEQFF
j_gene: TRBJ2-1
abundance: many
v_gene: TRBV10-2
d_gene: TRBD2

CDR3nt: TGCAGTGCTAGAGATTCCGGGGGAGTTTCCTACAATGAGCAGTTCTTC
CDR3aa: CSARDSGGVSYNEQFF
j_gene: TRBJ2-1
abundance: few
v_gene: TRBV20-1
d_gene: .

CDR3nt: TGCGCCAGCAGCCTGGACAGTGCGAAGGGCTACACCTTC
CDR3aa: CASSLDSAKGYTF
j_gene: TRBJ1-2
abundance: many
v_gene: TRBV13
d_gene: .

CDR3nt: TGTGCCACCTATTCCGTCCCCTACGAGCAGTACTTC
CDR3aa: CATYSVPYEQYF
j_gene: TRBJ2-7
abundance: many
v_gene: TRBV24-1
d_gene: .

CDR3nt: TGCAGTGCTAGAGTCGTGAGGCCCGGGGAGACCCAGTACTTC
CDR3aa: CSARVVRPGETQYF
j_gene: TRBJ2-5
abundance: .
v_gene: TRBV20-1
d_gene: .

CDR3nt: TGTGCCAGCAGTGGATTCCGCTCCTACGAGCAGTACTTC
CDR3aa: CASSGFRSYEQYF
j_gene: TRBJ2-7
abundance: many
v_gene: TRBV2
d_gene: .

CDR3nt: TGTGCCAGCAGTTTATGGAGGACAGGGTCAGCTTCCTACAATGAGCAGTTCTTC
CDR3aa: CASSLWRTGSASYNEQFF
j_gene: TRBJ2-1
abundance: few
v_gene: TRBV28
d_gene: TRBD1

CDR3nt: TGTGCCAGCAGCTTATTGGGGTTCGGCGAGACCCAGTACTTC
CDR3aa: CASSLLGFGETQYF
j_gene: TRBJ2-5
abundance: .
v_gene: TRBV7-9
d_gene: .

CDR3nt: TGTGCCAGCAGCCAAGCCCCAACTGGCGGCTACACCTTC
CDR3aa: CASSQAPTGGYTF
j_gene: TRBJ1-2
abundance: many
v_gene: TRBV3-1
d_gene: .

CDR3nt: TGTGCCAGCAGTTTATCGCTCCTAGCGGGAGGGGGCAATGAGCAGTTCTTC
CDR3aa: CASSLSLLAGGGNEQFF
j_gene: TRBJ2-1
abundance: many
v_gene: TRBV27
d_gene: TRBD2

CDR3nt: TGCGCCAGCAGTGGGGTCCCGAACACCGGGGAGCTGTTTTTT
CDR3aa: CASSGVPNTGELFF
j_gene: TRBJ2-2
abundance: few
v_gene: TRBV10-2
d_gene: .

CDR3nt: TGTGCCAGCAGCTTAACCGGAGGGGACAGGGGCTACGAGCAGTACTTC
CDR3aa: CASSLTGGDRGYEQYF
j_gene: TRBJ2-7
abundance: .
v_gene: TRBV7-8
d_gene: TRBD1

CDR3nt: TGCGCCAGCAGCTCCCTAGCGCCTAGCACAGATACGCAGTATTTT
CDR3aa: CASSSLAPSTDTQYF
j_gene: TRBJ2-3
abundance: few
v_gene: TRBV5-1
d_gene: .

CDR3nt: TGTGCCAGCAGTGTGACCCTCGAGAACACTGAAGCTTTCTTT
CDR3aa: CASSVTLENTEAFF
j_gene: TRBJ1-1
abundance: many
v_gene: TRBV2
d_gene: .

CDR3nt: TGTGCCAGTAGTATCAAAGGGATGCTCACTGAAGCTTTCTTT
CDR3aa: CASSIKGMLTEAFF
j_gene: TRBJ1-1
abundance: few
v_gene: TRBV19
d_gene: .

CDR3nt: TGCAGTGCTAGGCAGGGGGCCTCCTACGAGCAGTACTTC
CDR3aa: CSARQGASYEQYF
j_gene: TRBJ2-7
abundance: few
v_gene: TRBV20-1
d_gene: TRBD1

CDR3nt: TGTGCTACCGCCCCCATCTTACTAGCGGGAGGTAGAGACAATAATTATGAGCAGTTCTTC
CDR3aa: CATAPILLAGGRDNNYEQFF
j_gene: TRBJ2-1
abundance: .
v_gene: TRBV12-5
d_gene: TRBD2

CDR3nt: TGTGCCAGCAGTGACAGGGGGATGAACACTGAAGCTTTCTTT
CDR3aa: CASSDRGMNTEAFF
j_gene: TRBJ1-1
abundance: many
v_gene: TRBV6-1
d_gene: TRBD1

CDR3nt: TGTGCCAGTAGTACCCCGACAGAGAACACTGAAGCTTTCTTT
CDR3aa: CASSTPTENTEAFF
j_gene: TRBJ1-1
abundance: .
v_gene: TRBV19
d_gene: .

CDR3nt: TGCGCCAGCAGCCAAGAGAAGTATTTTCTGGTACAAGCTTTCTTT
CDR3aa: CASSQEKYFLVQAFF
j_gene: TRBJ1-1
abundance: .
v_gene: TRBV4-1
d_gene: .

CDR3nt: TGTGCCAGCAGTTTTCGCCCCCTTATTGGAATCCAAGGGGGGAGGGAGACCCAGTACTTC
CDR3aa: CASSFRPLIGIQGGRETQYF
j_gene: TRBJ2-5
abundance: .
v_gene: TRBV12-3/TRBV12-4
d_gene: .

CDR3nt: TGTGCCAGCTCCCCGTCGGGAGATCAGCCCCAGCATTTT
CDR3aa: CASSPSGDQPQHF
j_gene: TRBJ1-5
abundance: many
v_gene: TRBV6-1
d_gene: .

CDR3nt: TGTGCCAGCAGCATAGAGCCTAGCGGCACCGGGGAGCTGTTTTTT
CDR3aa: CASSIEPSGTGELFF
j_gene: TRBJ2-2
abundance: many
v_gene: TRBV3-1
d_gene: TRBD2

CDR3nt: TGTGCCAGCAGCTTCAACATACGGGGGCCCTACGAGCAGTACTTC
CDR3aa: CASSFNIRGPYEQYF
j_gene: TRBJ2-7
abundance: many
v_gene: TRBV11-1
d_gene: .

CDR3nt: TGTGCCAGCAGCCCTTCTTTTTGGACCGACTCCTACGAGCAGTACTTC
CDR3aa: CASSPSFWTDSYEQYF
j_gene: TRBJ2-7
abundance: many
v_gene: TRBV7-8
d_gene: .

CDR3nt: TGTGCCAGCAGTTCCGCCCTAACTAGACTAGCGGGAAACTACGAGCAGTACTTC
CDR3aa: CASSSALTRLAGNYEQYF
j_gene: TRBJ2-7
abundance: many
v_gene: TRBV6-2/TRBV6-3
d_gene: TRBD2

CDR3nt: TGTGCCAGCAGCCCTCCGGGAGTAGCGGGCACCTACGAGCAGTACTTC
CDR3aa: CASSPPGVAGTYEQYF
j_gene: TRBJ2-7
abundance: .
v_gene: TRBV5-4
d_gene: TRBD2

CDR3nt: TGTGCCAGCAGTGAAGCCTCCGGGACACGGGGCTACACCTTC
CDR3aa: CASSEASGTRGYTF
j_gene: TRBJ1-2
abundance: many
v_gene: TRBV2
d_gene: .

CDR3nt: TGTGCCAGCAGTGAACGAGGGAATAATGAAAAACTGTTTTTT
CDR3aa: CASSERGNNEKLFF
j_gene: TRBJ1-4
abundance: .
v_gene: TRBV6-1
d_gene: .

CDR3nt: TGTGCCAGCAGTATCGCACGGACTCGATTTCAAGAGACCCAGTACTTC
CDR3aa: CASSIARTRFQETQYF
j_gene: TRBJ2-5
abundance: many
v_gene: TRBV6-1
d_gene: .

CDR3nt: TGCGCCAGCAGGTTGTCCCTTGTTGAGAAGGAACTGTTTTTT
CDR3aa: CASRLSLVEKELFF
j_gene: TRBJ1-4
abundance: few
v_gene: TRBV4-1
d_gene: .